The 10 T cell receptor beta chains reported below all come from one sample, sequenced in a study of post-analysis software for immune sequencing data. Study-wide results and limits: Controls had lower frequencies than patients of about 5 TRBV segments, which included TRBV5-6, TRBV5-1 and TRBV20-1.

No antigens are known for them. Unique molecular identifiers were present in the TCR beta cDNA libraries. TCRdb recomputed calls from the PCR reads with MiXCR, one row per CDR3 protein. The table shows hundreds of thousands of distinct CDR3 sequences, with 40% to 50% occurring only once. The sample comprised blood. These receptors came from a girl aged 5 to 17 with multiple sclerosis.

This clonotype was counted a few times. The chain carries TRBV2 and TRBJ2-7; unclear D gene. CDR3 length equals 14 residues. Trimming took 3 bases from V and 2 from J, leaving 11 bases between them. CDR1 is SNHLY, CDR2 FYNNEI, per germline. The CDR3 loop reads CASSENSVTYEQYF. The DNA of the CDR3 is TGTGCCAGCAGTGAGAATTCAGTTACCTACGAGCAGTACTTC.

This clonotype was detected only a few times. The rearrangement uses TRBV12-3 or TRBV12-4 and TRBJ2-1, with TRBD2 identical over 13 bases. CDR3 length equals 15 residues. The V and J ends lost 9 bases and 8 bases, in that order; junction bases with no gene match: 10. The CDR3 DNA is TGTGCCAGTATTTCCGGGACTAGCGGGAAGGATGAGCAGTTCTTC. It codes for CASISGTSGKDEQFF.

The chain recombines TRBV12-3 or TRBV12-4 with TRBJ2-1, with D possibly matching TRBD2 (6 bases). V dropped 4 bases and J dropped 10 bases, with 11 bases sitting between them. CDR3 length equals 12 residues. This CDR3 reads CASSSGGREQFF. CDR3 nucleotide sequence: TGTGCCAGCAGTTCTGGAGGGAGGGAGCAGTTCTTC.

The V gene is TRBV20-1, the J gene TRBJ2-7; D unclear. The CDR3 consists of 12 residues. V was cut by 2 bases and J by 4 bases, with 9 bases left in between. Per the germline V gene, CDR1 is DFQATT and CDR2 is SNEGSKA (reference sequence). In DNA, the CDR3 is TGCAGTGCTAGAATGTGGGGATACGAGCAGTACTTC. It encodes CSARMWGYEQYF.

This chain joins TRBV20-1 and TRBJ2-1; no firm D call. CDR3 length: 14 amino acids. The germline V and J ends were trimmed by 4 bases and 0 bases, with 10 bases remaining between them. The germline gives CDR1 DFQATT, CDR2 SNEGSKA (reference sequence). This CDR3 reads CSATTPSSYNEQFF. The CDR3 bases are TGCAGTGCTACTACACCTAGCTCCTACAATGAGCAGTTCTTC.

The CDR3 spells CASSYSAGIADNEQFF. The CDR3 DNA reads TGTGCCAGCAGTTACTCGGCTGGGATTGCGGACAATGAGCAGTTCTTC. V is TRBV6-5 and J is TRBJ2-1; D gene unclear. The ends were cut back, 0 bases at V and 5 bases at J, with 14 bases in the middle. The CDR3 is made up of 16 amino acids. CDR1 and CDR2 from the germline V gene are MNHEY and SVGAGI.

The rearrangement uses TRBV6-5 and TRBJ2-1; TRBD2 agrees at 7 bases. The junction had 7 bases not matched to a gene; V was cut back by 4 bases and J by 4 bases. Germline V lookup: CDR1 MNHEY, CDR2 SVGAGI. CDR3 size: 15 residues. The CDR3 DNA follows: TGTGCCAGCAGTTCTAGCGGAGGGGAATACAATGAGCAGTTCTTC. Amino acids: CASSSSGGEYNEQFF.

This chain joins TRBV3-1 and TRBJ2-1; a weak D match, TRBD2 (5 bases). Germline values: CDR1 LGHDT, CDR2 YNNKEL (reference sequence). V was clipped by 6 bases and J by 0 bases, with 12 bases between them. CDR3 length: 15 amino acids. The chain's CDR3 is CASSGSVSSYNEQFF. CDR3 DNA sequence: TGTGCCAGCAGTGGTAGCGTTAGCTCCTACAATGAGCAGTTCTTC.

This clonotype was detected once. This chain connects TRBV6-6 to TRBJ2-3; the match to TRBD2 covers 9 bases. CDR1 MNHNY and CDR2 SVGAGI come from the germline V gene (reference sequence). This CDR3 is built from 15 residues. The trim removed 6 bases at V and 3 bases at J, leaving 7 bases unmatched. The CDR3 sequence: CASRILAGVTDTQYF. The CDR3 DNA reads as TGTGCCAGCAGAATCTTAGCGGGGGTTACAGATACGCAGTATTTT.

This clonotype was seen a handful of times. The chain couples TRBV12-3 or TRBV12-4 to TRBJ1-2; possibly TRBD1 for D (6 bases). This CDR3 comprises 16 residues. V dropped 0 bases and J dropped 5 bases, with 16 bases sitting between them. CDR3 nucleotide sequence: TGTGCCAGCAGTTTAGCGCGATCAGGGGTTGTATATGGCTACACCTTC. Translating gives CASSLARSGVVYGYTF.